Following are 4 T cell receptor beta chains from one sample sequenced in a study of CXCR3-negative and CXCR3-positive naive CD8 T cells. Each TRB cDNA library was prepared by 5' RACE (with UMI labels). TCRdb reprocessed the 5' RACE reads and stores each CDR3 protein as one record, lacking DNA. Its table lists 100,000 to 150,000 distinct CDR3 sequences. Sequenced: naive CXCR3- CD8+ T cells from blood. Described subset: CD45RO-CCR7+CD27+CD95- naive CD8+ T cells lacking CXCR3 (TNR3-). The receptors derive from a human donor in good health. Some clones in this sample may be carry-over from other donors' samples.

The chain joins TRBV11-3 to TRBJ2-7. This CDR3 is built from 14 residues. Germline CDR1 and CDR2: SGHNT and YENEEA. CDR3 region: CASSLDGNSYEQYF. The full variable domain, in which reference TRBV11-3 and TRBJ2-7 provide the parts outside the CDR3, is EAGVVQSPRYKIIEKKQPVAFWCNPISGHNTLYWYLQNLGQGPELLIRYENEEAVDDSQLPKDRFSAERLKGVDSTLKIQPAELGDSAVYLCASSLDGNSYEQYFGPGTRLTVT.

V gene TRBV19 combines with J gene TRBJ2-1. Germline CDR1 LNHDA, CDR2 SQIVND (reference sequence). This CDR3 is built from 15 residues. CDR3 amino acids: CASSGEVRSYNEQFF.

V usage is TRBV28 and J usage is TRBJ2-7; with no DNA, the TCRdb D assignment of TRBD2 cannot be verified. The germline V gene has CDR1 MDHEN and CDR2 SYDVKM. The CDR3 is 13 residues long. CDR3 sequence reads: CASSLVAGYEQYF.

The chain recombines TRBV19 with TRBJ2-5; TCRdb's D gene call, TRBD2, goes unchecked for lack of DNA. This CDR3 is built from 16 residues. Germline V lookup: CDR1 LNHDA, CDR2 SQIVND (reference sequence). The CDR3: CASTNSDLRRGETQYF.